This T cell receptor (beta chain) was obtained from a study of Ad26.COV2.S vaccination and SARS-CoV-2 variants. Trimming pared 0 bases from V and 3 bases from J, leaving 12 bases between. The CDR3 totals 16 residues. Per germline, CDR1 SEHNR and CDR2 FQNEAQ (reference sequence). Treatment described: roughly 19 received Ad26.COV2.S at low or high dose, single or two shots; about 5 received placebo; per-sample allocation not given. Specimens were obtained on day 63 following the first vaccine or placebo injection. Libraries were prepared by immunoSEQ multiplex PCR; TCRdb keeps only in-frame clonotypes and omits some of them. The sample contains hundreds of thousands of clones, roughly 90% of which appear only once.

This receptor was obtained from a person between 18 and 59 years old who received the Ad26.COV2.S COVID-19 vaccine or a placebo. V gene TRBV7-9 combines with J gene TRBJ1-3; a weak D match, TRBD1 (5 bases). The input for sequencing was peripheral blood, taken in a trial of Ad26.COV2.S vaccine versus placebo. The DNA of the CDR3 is TGTGCCAGCAGCTTAGCGGTAGGGGTTCTTGGAAACACCATATATTTT. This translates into CASSLAVGVLGNTIYF.